This T cell receptor (beta chain) was identified in a study of a mutant IDH1 vaccine in newly diagnosed glioma. Study at large: Treated individuals were 62.5% male and about 40% female, averaging roughly 43 years of age.

Time point denoted: baseline, week 1 (first vaccination visit). Described treatment: pre-vaccination baseline after standard-of-care therapy. Astrocytomas that were new, WHO grade 3 or 4, IDH1-mutant and ATRX-lost were present in the donors. TCRdb keeps only in-frame clones here, not all; method: immunoSEQ multiplex PCR. The table includes about 59,000 clones, about 90% detected once. In this sample, this clone turned up once. The receptor was isolated from a man aged 50 to 60 with glioma. The material sequenced was PBMCs, taken from a glioma patient treated with radiotherapy, temozolomide or both.

CDR3 loop: CAWSGGQGYEQYF. The CDR3, as DNA: TGTGCCTGGAGTGGAGGACAAGGCTACGAGCAGTACTTC. The chain combines TRBV30 with TRBJ2-7; weak D call: TRBD1 (5 bases). The CDR3 runs 13 residues. Trimming stripped 1 base from V and 3 bases from J, with 10 bases between. The germline gives CDR1 GTSNPN, CDR2 SVGIG (reference sequence).